This paragraph covers one T cell receptor beta chain sequence. Only a few counts were recorded for this clonotype. There is no known antigen for this receptor. No quality values exist for individual bases; no much larger clone is one base distant. This sample was taken from a study of blood T cells in healthy people across ages (dated by TCRdb to 2014 to 2015). Background for the entire study: In model experiments, roughly one uniquely barcoded TCR beta cDNA molecule per two T cells was captured by template switching. The study measured age-related changes in TCR beta repertoire diversity using deep sequencing normalized with unique cDNA molecular identifiers. The donors were split into four age groups: young (average about 16 years), middle-aged (around 40), aged (over 55) and long-lived (82). To avoid experimental bias, donors of different ages were spread randomly across the sequencing lanes. Two additional independent replicas of 1 million unique cDNA reads from the same blood draw were analyzed for two donors (one aged 18 to 29 and one aged 80 or older).

The approximately 40 donors, aged 6 to 90 years, were systemically healthy Caucasian individuals from Russia. Each donor gave 8 to 10 milliliters of peripheral blood, collected into EDTA-treated Vacutainer tubes. Ficoll-Paque density-gradient centrifugation was used to isolate PBMCs, with at least 6 million per sample. Trizol reagent was used to extract total RNA from the PBMCs, yielding at least 5 micrograms per sample. The percentages of naive CD45RAhigh/CD27high T cells were determined by flow cytometry on a PBMC aliquot from every donor. The method behind the library was 5' RACE. The run used an Illumina HiSeq 2500. A second roughly 7 to 11 cycle PCR used a sample-barcoded 5' primer and a J-beta primer mix. Each TCR beta cDNA molecule received a unique molecular identifier from a template-switch 5' adaptor carrying 12 random nucleotides. Each sample yielded at least 2.5 million CDR3-containing paired-end reads. First-strand cDNA synthesis was performed from all RNA using the Mint cDNA synthesis kit, with priming by a TRBC-specific oligonucleotide. Following uracil-DNA glycosylase treatment, a first 18-cycle PCR with universal primers M1SS and BC2_uni_R was performed on all cDNA. The authors' pipeline ran thus. Normalization of each sample was performed by random selection of 1 million high-quality reads, each carrying a distinct molecular identifier. Instead of being binned into consensus sequences, reads that shared molecular identifiers were thrown out. MiTCR, run with a Q25 quality threshold and the strictest error-elimination algorithm, handled CDR3 identification, clonotype clustering and error correction. Lower-bound total TCR beta diversity was estimated with a nonparametric unseen species model using Euler transformation. Using fastp trimming at Q25 and MiXCR clonotype assembly, TCRdb reanalyzed the public sequencing data and kept in-frame beta chains. All rows with the same CDR3 protein become a single entry with the most common DNA and genes. These V and J calls originate from TCRdb's pipeline instead of the authors' own analysis. For this sample the table gives about 1.6 million distinct CDR3 sequences, of which approximately 32% were detected only once. The ten largest clones represent approximately 10% of the sample.

Via the germline V gene, CDR1 is MNHEY and CDR2 SVGEGT. Trimming leaves V shorter by 6 bases and J shorter by 1 base, with the junction holding 9 bases beyond the gene matches. The CDR3 sequence holds 15 residues, the cysteine and phenylalanine included. Only CDR3 DNA is held: 45 bases, read in frame from base 1. Study-level results and caveats: As age increased, observed TCR beta diversity per million T cells dropped in a roughly linear way, and a significant reduction was already evident by age 40. There was a strong correlation between observed TCR beta diversity and the percentage of naive T cells measured by flow cytometry. Donor CMV infection status was unknown, potentially confounding age-related changes in expanded clonotypes. Estimates of total diversity based on one million sequenced T cells were regarded as lower bounds and as underestimates. The long-lived group showed more naive CD4+ T cells, fewer expanded clones and increased TCR diversity than the aged group, suggesting age selection. Bulk unsorted PBMC profiling prevented conclusive comparison of naive and antigen-experienced compartments.

This receptor was taken from a woman in her twenties or thirties in good health. Here the chain combines TRBV6-2 or TRBV6-3 and TRBJ2-7; the central 7 bases match TRBD1. Sequencing was done on a sample of blood. The CDR3 has the sequence CASRAYRGISYEQYF. The sequenced DNA is TGTGCCAGCAGGGCGTACAGGGGAATATCCTACGAGCAGTACTTC.